These 23 T cell receptor beta chains originate from one sample sequenced in a study of blood T cell repertoires in COVID-19. Generated by immunoSEQ multiplex PCR, the TCRdb table keeps only in-frame clones and is missing some. Of about 50,000 clones in the sample, under 90% were seen once. Sequencing was done on a sample of peripheral blood. The source of these receptors is a woman aged 80 or over with COVID-19, enrolled during active disease.

This clone was observed a single time. CDR3: CASSGTGSNQPQHF. The CDR3 DNA follows: TGTGCCAGCAGCGGGACAGGGAGCAATCAGCCCCAGCATTTT. This chain joins TRBV25-1 and TRBJ1-5, with 9 bases matching TRBD1. Germline CDR1 is MGHDK and CDR2 is SYGVNS. CDR3 size: 14 residues. V was pared by 6 bases and J by 1 base, with 1 base of the junction left unmatched.

This clone was detected once. The chain is built from TRBV2 and TRBJ1-2; 8 nucleotides match TRBD1. The CDR3 consists of 15 residues. Trimming took 7 bases from V and 8 from J; bases not matched to a gene: 15. Per germline, CDR1 SNHLY and CDR2 FYNNEI. CDR3 coding DNA: TGTGCCAGCACCAGTAGGACAGGGCGCCTCGGGGGCTACACCTTC. This sequence encodes CASTSRTGRLGGYTF.

The chain combines TRBV11-2 with TRBJ1-4, with D perhaps TRBD1 (5 bases). The ends were cut back, 1 base at V and 0 bases at J, with 6 bases in the middle. Germline V gene lookup returns CDR1 SGHAT and CDR2 FQNNGV. This CDR3 contains 15 residues. The CDR3 sequence is CASSLGQTTNEKLFF. As DNA, the CDR3 is TGTGCCAGCAGCTTAGGACAGACAACTAATGAAAAACTGTTTTTT.

The chain couples TRBV27 to TRBJ2-7; 7 positions match TRBD1. This CDR3 spans 14 amino acids. V shed 1 base and J 11 bases; nucleotides not matched to a gene: 11. Germline-derived CDR1 and CDR2 are MNHEY and SMNVEV (reference sequence). The CDR3, as DNA: TGTGCCAGCAGTTTATGGAGGAGTAGGGACAGAGAGTACTTC. It encodes CASSLWRSRDREYF.

The chain joins TRBV28 to TRBJ1-6; no clear D. V was trimmed by 5 bases and J by 7 bases, leaving 9 bases between them. Germline V gene lookup returns CDR1 MDHEN and CDR2 SYDVKM. The CDR3 has 13 amino acids. The CDR3 loop reads CASSRQYNSPLHF. CDR3 DNA sequence: TGTGCCAGCAGTCGCCAGTACAATTCACCCCTCCACTTT.

The V call is TRBV9, the J call TRBJ1-4; no definite D call. CDR1 and CDR2 from the germline V gene are SGDLS and YYNGEE. CDR3 length equals 16 residues. V gave up 0 bases and J gave up 7 bases, with 16 bases separating them. Here the CDR3 DNA reads TGTGCCAGCAGCGTAGGGAGAGGGTATCAGGTTGAAAAACTGTTTTTT. This codes for CASSVGRGYQVEKLFF.

The chain recombines TRBV20-1 with TRBJ1-1; possibly TRBD1 for D (6 bases). The CDR3 is made up of 15 amino acids. Germline V gives CDR1 DFQATT, CDR2 SNEGSKA (reference sequence). V was pared by 3 bases and J by 3 bases, with 17 bases between. CDR3 amino acids: CSASYMTTGYTEAFF. Here the CDR3 DNA reads TGCAGTGCTAGTTACATGACGACAGGTTACACTGAAGCTTTCTTT.

The chain employs TRBV2 and TRBJ2-7, with TRBD2 identical over 11 bases. The CDR3 extends over 18 amino acids. The germline V gene encodes CDR1 SNHLY and CDR2 FYNNEI. The trim removed 2 bases at V and 6 bases at J, leaving 15 bases unmatched. Here the CDR3 DNA reads TGTGCCAGCAGTGAAAGGACTAGCGGGTCAGCCGGTTTCGGCGAGCAGTACTTC. Translating gives CASSERTSGSAGFGEQYF.

This sequence joins TRBV7-2 and TRBJ1-6, with 8 bases lining up with TRBD1. CDR1 is SGHTA and CDR2 is FQGNSA in the germline V gene. This CDR3 is 15 amino acids long. The V segment lost 3 bases and the J segment 7 bases; nucleotides outside the gene matches: 5. The CDR3 sequence is CASSFRQGRNSPLHF. Here the CDR3 DNA reads TGTGCCAGCAGCTTTCGACAGGGGAGGAATTCACCCCTCCACTTT.

This clone was seen once. The rearrangement uses TRBV5-6 and TRBJ1-2, with 7 bases identical to TRBD1. Germline V gene sequence: CDR1 SGHDT, CDR2 YYEEEE. The CDR3 extends over 18 amino acids. With V trimmed by 5 bases and J by 3 bases, 19 bases remained unmatched. The CDR3 bases are TGTGCCAGCAGGCCCATTGGGGCCATTGACAGGGCCCACTATGGCTACACCTTC. Protein: CASRPIGAIDRAHYGYTF.

V usage is TRBV9 and J usage is TRBJ2-3, with 8 positions matching TRBD2. Unmatched junction bases numbered 6, after V lost 1 base and J lost 2 bases. Germline loops: CDR1 SGDLS, CDR2 YYNGEE. The CDR3 spans 16 residues. This CDR3 reads CASSVPYGRATDTQYF. In DNA, the CDR3 is TGTGCCAGCAGCGTACCGTACGGGAGGGCCACAGATACGCAGTATTTT.

The rearrangement uses TRBV6-5 and TRBJ1-2; no clear D. CDR3 size: 13 residues. Germline CDR1 reads MNHEY; CDR2 reads SVGAGI. Between the trimmed V and J ends, which lost 8 bases and 5 bases, there was a span of 15 bases. This chain's CDR3 is CASAREPSYGYTF. The CDR3 region has the DNA TGTGCCAGCGCCCGGGAACCTTCTTATGGCTACACCTTC.

The genes are TRBV7-6 and TRBJ1-1; 12 nucleotides line up with TRBD1. This CDR3 has 16 amino acids. The V segment lost 5 bases and the J segment 4 bases; nucleotides outside the gene matches: 8. Germline lookup yields CDR1 SGHVS and CDR2 FNYEAQ. The CDR3 bases are TGTGCCAGCAGCCCGAACTCGGGACAGGGGGCCACTGAAGCTTTCTTT. Protein sequence: CASSPNSGQGATEAFF. Looking up the rest from reference TRBV7-6 and TRBJ1-1 gives the full variable domain: GAGVSQSPRYKVTKRGQDVALRCDPISGHVSLYWYRQALGQGPEFLTYFNYEAQQDKSGLPNDRFSAERPEGSISTLTIQRTEQRDSAMYRCASSPNSGQGATEAFFGQGTRLTVV.

This chain connects TRBV30 to TRBJ1-2; 7 bases match TRBD1. CDR1 GTSNPN and CDR2 SVGIG come from the germline V gene (reference sequence). J lost 3 bases, V lost 0 bases, and 1 base had no gene match. The CDR3 has 13 amino acids. CDR3 residues: CAWSVGQDYGYTF. The DNA of the CDR3 is TGTGCCTGGAGTGTAGGACAGGACTATGGCTACACCTTC.

The chain recombines TRBV30 with TRBJ1-3; weak D call: TRBD1 (6 bases). The CDR3 extends over 14 amino acids. V lost 0 bases and J 4 bases, leaving 10 bases between the germline ends. The germline CDR1 and CDR2 sequences are GTSNPN and SVGIG (reference sequence). This CDR3 is CAWSVRGLGNTIYF. CDR3 nucleotide sequence: TGTGCCTGGAGTGTAAGGGGGTTGGGAAACACCATATATTTT.

This clone was detected only once. The rearrangement uses TRBV7-9 and TRBJ2-5; D uncertain. Between the trimmed V and J ends, which lost 4 bases and 4 bases, there was a span of 4 bases. CDR1 is SEHNR, CDR2 FQNEAQ, per germline (reference sequence). The CDR3 loop spans 11 amino acids. The CDR3 coding sequence is TGTGCCAGCAGCTACGGAGAGACCCAGTACTTC. Protein product: CASSYGETQYF.

The CDR3 DNA sequence: TGTGCCAGCAGTGAACCAACAGTTAACAATGAGCAGTTCTTC. It codes for CASSEPTVNNEQFF. The chain uses TRBV2 and TRBJ2-1, with D uncertain. The CDR3 has 14 residues. Germline V gene data show CDR1 as SNHLY and CDR2 as FYNNEI. V lost 2 bases to trimming and J lost 5 bases, with 10 bases between them.

The chain joins TRBV4-1 to TRBJ1-4; D ambiguous. The germline CDR1 and CDR2 sequences are MGHRA and YSYEKL. The CDR3 runs 14 residues. V was shortened by 3 bases and J by 8 bases, with 13 bases between the two germline ends. In nucleotides, the CDR3 is TGCGCCAGCAGCCAGGTTCGGGGTTCGGAAAAACTGTTTTTT. It translates to CASSQVRGSEKLFF.

Concerning this clone itself: Other nucleotide sequences in the sample specify the same CDR3. This chain joins TRBV5-6 and TRBJ1-2; a possible D gene is TRBD1 (6 bases). Germline V lookup: CDR1 SGHDT, CDR2 YYEEEE. There are 16 residues in the CDR3. V was shortened by 0 bases and J by 0 bases, with 12 bases between the two germline ends. The CDR3: CASSLGIGQTNYGYTF. DNA of the CDR3: TGTGCCAGCAGCTTGGGAATTGGACAGACTAACTATGGCTACACCTTC.

The gene calls are TRBV5-6 and TRBJ2-1; 10 bases line up with TRBD2. V shed 0 bases and J 9 bases; nucleotides not matched to a gene: 6. Germline V gene data show CDR1 as SGHDT and CDR2 as YYEEEE. The CDR3 is 15 amino acids. The CDR3 spells CASSLASGGYFEQFF. The CDR3 nucleotides are TGTGCCAGCAGCTTGGCTAGCGGGGGCTATTTTGAGCAGTTCTTC. Combining the CDR3 with reference TRBV5-6 and TRBJ2-1 gives the whole variable domain DAGVTQSPTHLIKTRGQQVTLRCSPKSGHDTVSWYQQALGQGPQFIFQYYEEEERQRGNFPDRFSGHQFPNYSSELNVNALLLGDSALYLCASSLASGGYFEQFFGPGTRLTVL.

This sequence joins TRBV25-1 and TRBJ2-7; 8 nucleotides match TRBD1. Unmatched junction bases numbered 5, after V lost 3 bases and J lost 4 bases. CDR1 MGHDK and CDR2 SYGVNS come from the germline V gene. This CDR3 has 14 residues. The CDR3, as DNA: TGTGCCAGCAGTGACAGGGGGCGAGGGTACGAGCAGTACTTC. Translated: CASSDRGRGYEQYF.

This clone was seen once. The V gene is TRBV19, the J gene TRBJ1-3; D remains ambiguous. CDR3 length: 15 amino acids. V shed 7 bases and J shed 2 bases, with 15 bases lying between them. CDR1 is LNHDA, CDR2 SQIVND, per germline (reference sequence). The CDR3 region is CASTRGRIPGNTIYF. CDR3 bases: TGTGCCAGTACTCGAGGCCGGATCCCTGGAAACACCATATATTTT. Supplemented by reference TRBV19 and TRBJ1-3, the full variable domain reads DGGITQSPKYLFRKEGQNVTLSCEQNLNHDAMYWYRQDPGQGLRLIYYSQIVNDFQKGDIAEGYSVSREKKESFPLTVTSAQKNPTAFYLCASTRGRIPGNTIYFGEGSWLTVV.

The chain carries TRBV7-9 and TRBJ1-1; a weak D match, TRBD1 (5 bases). The V gene's germline CDR1 is SEHNR and CDR2 FQNEAQ (reference sequence). This CDR3 is built from 12 residues. Trimming took 1 base from V and 7 from J, leaving 7 bases between them. The DNA for the CDR3 is TGTGCCAGCAGCTTAGAGGGGTATGAAGCTTTCTTT. Protein sequence: CASSLEGYEAFF.